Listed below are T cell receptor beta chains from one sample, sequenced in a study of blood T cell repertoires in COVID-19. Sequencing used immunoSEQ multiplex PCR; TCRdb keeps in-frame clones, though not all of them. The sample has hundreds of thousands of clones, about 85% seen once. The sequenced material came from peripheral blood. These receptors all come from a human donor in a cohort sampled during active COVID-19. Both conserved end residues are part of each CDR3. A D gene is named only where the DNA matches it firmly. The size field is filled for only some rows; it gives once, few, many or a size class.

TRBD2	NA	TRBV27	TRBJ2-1	TGTGCCAGCAGTTTATGGGGGGGTGCTGGTTTCTACAATGAGCAGTTCTTC	CASSLWGGAGFYNEQFF
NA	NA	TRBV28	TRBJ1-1	TGTGCCAGCAGTCATCGGCGGCAGATTTTGAACACTGAAGCTTTCTTT	CASSHRRQILNTEAFF
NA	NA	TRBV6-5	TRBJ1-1	TGTGCCAGCAGGTATCACAGGGCCACTGAAGCTTTCTTT	CASRYHRATEAFF
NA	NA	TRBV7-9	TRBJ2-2	TGTGCCAGCAGCTTATACTCCGTACCCGGGGAGCTGTTTTTT	CASSLYSVPGELFF
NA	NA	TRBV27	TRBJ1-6	TGTGCCAGCAGTTCCCAGGGGTATAATTCACCCCTCCACTTT	CASSSQGYNSPLHF
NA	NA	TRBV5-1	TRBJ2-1	TGCGCCAGCAGCTCCCCCCGCGGCGATGAGCAGTTCTTC	CASSSPRGDEQFF
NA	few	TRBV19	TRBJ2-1	TGTGCCAGTAGTATACTCAGCGGTCTCCTCTACAATGAGCAGTTCTTC	CASSILSGLLYNEQFF
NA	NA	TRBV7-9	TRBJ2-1	TGTGCCAGCAGCTTAATCGCCGCCTACAGCTCCTACAATGAGCAGTTCTTC	CASSLIAAYSSYNEQFF
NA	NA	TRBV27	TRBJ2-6	TGTGCCAGCAGTCCTTACAGCTCTGGGGCCAACGTCCTGACTTTC	CASSPYSSGANVLTF
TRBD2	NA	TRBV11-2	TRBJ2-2	TGTGCCAGCAGCTTAGGACTAGCGGGAGCTCCCGGGGAGCTGTTTTTT	CASSLGLAGAPGELFF
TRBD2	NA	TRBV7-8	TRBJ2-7	TGTGCCAGCAGCTTAACCGGGGGGAACTACGAGCAGTACTTC	CASSLTGGNYEQYF
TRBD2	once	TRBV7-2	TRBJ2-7	TGTGCCAGCTCTAACGGGAGGGCCTCAACCTACGAGCAGTACTTC	CASSNGRASTYEQYF
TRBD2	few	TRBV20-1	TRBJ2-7	TGCAGTGCTAGTCCAGCGGGAGCGACCTACGAGCAGTACTTC	CSASPAGATYEQYF
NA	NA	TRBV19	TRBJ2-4	TGTGCCAGTAGTCCTACCAATGCAGGGGACCAAAACATTCAGTACTTC	CASSPTNAGDQNIQYF
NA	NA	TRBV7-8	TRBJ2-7	TGTGCCAGCAGCCGAGCTTGGGAGGTTAACTACGAGCAGTACTTC	CASSRAWEVNYEQYF
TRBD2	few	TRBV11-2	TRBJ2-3	TGTGCCAGCAGCTTATTACCTAGCGGGAGCATAGGCGGTAGAAATACGCAGTATTTT	CASSLLPSGSIGGRNTQYF
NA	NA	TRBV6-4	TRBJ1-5	TGTGCCACCCAAGGGAGGATTTGGAATCAGCCCCAGCATTTT	CATQGRIWNQPQHF
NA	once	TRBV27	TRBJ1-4	TGTGCCAGCAGAGGGCAGGGGCCCGAAAAACTGTTTTTT	CASRGQGPEKLFF
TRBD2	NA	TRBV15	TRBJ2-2	TGTGCCACCAGCAGAGGGCGGGGACTAAACACCGGGGAGCTGTTTTTT	CATSRGRGLNTGELFF
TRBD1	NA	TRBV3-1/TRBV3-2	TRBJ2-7	TGTGCCAGCAGCCACCGACAGGGAAGGGACGAGCAGTACTTC	CASSHRQGRDEQYF
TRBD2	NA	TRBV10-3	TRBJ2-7	TGTGCCATCAAGCCTAGCGGTCCCTACGAGCAGTACTTC	CAIKPSGPYEQYF
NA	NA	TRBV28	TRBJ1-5	TGTGCCAGCAGTTTAGGTTTAGGCCCTCAGTCGGGTCAGCCCCAGCATTTT	CASSLGLGPQSGQPQHF
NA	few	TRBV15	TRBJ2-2	TGTGCCACCAGCCAGTATACCGGGGAGCTGTTTTTT	CATSQYTGELFF
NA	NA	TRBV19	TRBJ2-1	TGTGCCAGTAGTCTCCGCCGGAGTTATCCCCGACATGAGCAGTTCTTC	CASSLRRSYPRHEQFF
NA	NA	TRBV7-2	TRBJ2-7	TGTGCCAGCCGCGGGACCAGCTACGAGCAGTACTTC	CASRGTSYEQYF
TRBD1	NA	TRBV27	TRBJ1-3	TGTGCCAGCAAAGACAGGGCCTCTGGAAACACCATATATTTT	CASKDRASGNTIYF
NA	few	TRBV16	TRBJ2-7	TGTGCCAGCAGCCCCGGGACTTACAGGGGCTACGAGCAGTACTTC	CASSPGTYRGYEQYF
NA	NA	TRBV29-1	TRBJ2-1	TGCAGCGTCGAGGCCCTTAGGGGAACCCGGGATGAGCAGTTCTTC	CSVEALRGTRDEQFF
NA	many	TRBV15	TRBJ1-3	TGTGCCACCAGCAGAGGATTTGTGGGGGGAACGGGAAACACCATATATTTT	CATSRGFVGGTGNTIYF
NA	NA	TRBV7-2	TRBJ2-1	TGTGCCAGCAGCTTAGCGATCCTAGCCCTAACTTACAATGAGCAGTTCTTC	CASSLAILALTYNEQFF
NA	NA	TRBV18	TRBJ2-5	TGTGCCAGCTCACCACGTAGCGGACCGGGGGAGACCCAGTACTTC	CASSPRSGPGETQYF
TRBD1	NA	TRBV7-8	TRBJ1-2	TGTGCCAGCAGCTTAATTTTGACAGGGGGTGGCTACACCTTC	CASSLILTGGGYTF
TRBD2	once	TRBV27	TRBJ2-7	TGTGCCAGCAGATCACCCACTAGCGGGAGTCTATACGAGCAGTACTTC	CASRSPTSGSLYEQYF
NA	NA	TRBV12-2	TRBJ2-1	TGTGCAAGTCGCTTAGTAGAGGCACCAATCCTCAATGAGCAGTTCTTC	CASRLVEAPILNEQFF
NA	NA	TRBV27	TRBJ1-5	TGTGCCAGCAGTCCTACAGGAGCCAATCAGCCCCAGCATTTT	CASSPTGANQPQHF
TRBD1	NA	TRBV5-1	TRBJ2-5	TGCGCCAGCAGACAAGTACCGGGACAGGGTTTGAAGACCCAGTACTTC	CASRQVPGQGLKTQYF
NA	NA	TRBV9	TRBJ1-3	TGTGCCAGCAGCGTTAAATCTGGAAACACCATATATTTT	CASSVKSGNTIYF
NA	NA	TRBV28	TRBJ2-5	TGTGCCAGCAGGGCGGTGGGTATGATACGACAAGAGACCCAGTACTTC	CASRAVGMIRQETQYF
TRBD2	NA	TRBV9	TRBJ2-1	TGTGCCAGCAGCGTAGTAGCGGGAGGGCCGATTGAGCAGTTCTTC	CASSVVAGGPIEQFF
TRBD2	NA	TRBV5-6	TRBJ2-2	TGTGCCAGCAGCCAACTCACTAGCGGAGCAAACACCGGGGAGCTGTTTTTT	CASSQLTSGANTGELFF
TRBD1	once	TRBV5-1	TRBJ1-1	TGCGCCAGCAGCCCCGGGACAGGGGGCACGAACACTGAAGCTTTCTTT	CASSPGTGGTNTEAFF